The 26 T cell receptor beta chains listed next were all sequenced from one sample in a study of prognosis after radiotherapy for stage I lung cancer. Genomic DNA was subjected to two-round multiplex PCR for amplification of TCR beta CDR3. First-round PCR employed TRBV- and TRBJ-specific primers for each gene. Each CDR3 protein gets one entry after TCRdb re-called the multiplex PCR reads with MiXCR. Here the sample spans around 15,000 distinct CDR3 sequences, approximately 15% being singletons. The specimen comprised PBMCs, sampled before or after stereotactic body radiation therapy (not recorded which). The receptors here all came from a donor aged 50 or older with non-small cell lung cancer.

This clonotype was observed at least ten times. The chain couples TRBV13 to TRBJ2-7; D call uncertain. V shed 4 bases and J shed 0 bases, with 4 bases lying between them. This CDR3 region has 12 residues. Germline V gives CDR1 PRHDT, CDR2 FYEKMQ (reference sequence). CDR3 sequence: CASSSYSYEQYF. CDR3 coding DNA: TGTGCCAGCAGCTCTTACTCCTACGAGCAGTACTTC.

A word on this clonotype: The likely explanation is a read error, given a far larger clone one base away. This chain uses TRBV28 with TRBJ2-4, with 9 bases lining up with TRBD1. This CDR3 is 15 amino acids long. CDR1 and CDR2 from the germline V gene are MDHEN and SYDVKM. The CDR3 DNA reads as TGTGCCAGCAGTCGCGGGACAGGGCGGCACAATGAGCTGTTCTTC. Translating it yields CASSRGTGRHNELFF.

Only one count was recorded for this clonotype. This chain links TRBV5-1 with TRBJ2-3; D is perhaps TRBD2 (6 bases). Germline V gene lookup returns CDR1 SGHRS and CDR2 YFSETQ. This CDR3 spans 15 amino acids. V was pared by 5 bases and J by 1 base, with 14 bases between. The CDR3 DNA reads TGCGCCAGCAGAGCTCTAGCGACCCGCACAGATACGCAGTATTTT. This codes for CASRALATRTDTQYF.

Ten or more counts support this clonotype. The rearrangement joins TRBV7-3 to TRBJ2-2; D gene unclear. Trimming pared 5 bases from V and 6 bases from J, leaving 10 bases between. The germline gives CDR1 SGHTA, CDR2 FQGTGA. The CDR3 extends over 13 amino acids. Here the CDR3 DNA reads TGTGCCAGCAGCAACCGACGGGCCGGGGAGCTGTTTTTT. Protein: CASSNRRAGELFF.

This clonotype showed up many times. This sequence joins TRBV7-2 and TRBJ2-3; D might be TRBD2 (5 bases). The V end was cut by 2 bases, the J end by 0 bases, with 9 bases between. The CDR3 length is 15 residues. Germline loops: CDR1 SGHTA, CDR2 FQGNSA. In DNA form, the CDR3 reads TGTGCCAGCAGCTTACTGGGAGTGAGCACAGATACGCAGTATTTT. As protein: CASSLLGVSTDTQYF. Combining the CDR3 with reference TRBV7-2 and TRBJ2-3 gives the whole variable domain GAGVSQSPSNKVTEKGKDVELRCDPISGHTALYWYRQSLGQGLEFLIYFQGNSAPDKSGLPSDRFSAERTGGSVSTLTIQRTQQEDSAVYLCASSLLGVSTDTQYFGPGTRLTVL.

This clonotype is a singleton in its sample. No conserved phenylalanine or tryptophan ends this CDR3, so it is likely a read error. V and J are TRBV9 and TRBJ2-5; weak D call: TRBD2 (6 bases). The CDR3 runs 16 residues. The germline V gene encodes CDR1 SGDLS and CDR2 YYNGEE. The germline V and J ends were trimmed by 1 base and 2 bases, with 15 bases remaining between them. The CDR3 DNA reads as TGTGCCAGCAGCGTAACCCTAGCTGGGGGGCAAGAGACCCAGTACCTC. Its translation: CASSVTLAGGQETQYL.

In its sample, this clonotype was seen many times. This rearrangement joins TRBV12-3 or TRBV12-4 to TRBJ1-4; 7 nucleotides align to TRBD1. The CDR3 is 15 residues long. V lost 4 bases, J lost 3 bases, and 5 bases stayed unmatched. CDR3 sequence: CASSSRTGPNEKLFF. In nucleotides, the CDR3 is TGTGCCAGCAGTTCCCGGACAGGCCCTAATGAAAAACTGTTTTTT.

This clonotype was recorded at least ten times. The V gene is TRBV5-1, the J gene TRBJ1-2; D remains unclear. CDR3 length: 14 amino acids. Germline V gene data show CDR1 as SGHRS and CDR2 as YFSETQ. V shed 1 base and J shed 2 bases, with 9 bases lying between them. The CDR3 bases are TGCGCCAGCAGCTTGTTGGACGCCAACTATGGCTACACCTTC. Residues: CASSLLDANYGYTF.

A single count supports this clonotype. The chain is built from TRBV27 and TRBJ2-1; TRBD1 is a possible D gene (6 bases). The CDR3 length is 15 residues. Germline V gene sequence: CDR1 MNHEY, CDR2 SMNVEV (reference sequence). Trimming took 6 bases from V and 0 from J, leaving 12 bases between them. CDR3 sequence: CASSGQMSSYNEQFF. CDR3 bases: TGTGCCAGCAGCGGACAGATGAGCTCCTACAATGAGCAGTTCTTC.

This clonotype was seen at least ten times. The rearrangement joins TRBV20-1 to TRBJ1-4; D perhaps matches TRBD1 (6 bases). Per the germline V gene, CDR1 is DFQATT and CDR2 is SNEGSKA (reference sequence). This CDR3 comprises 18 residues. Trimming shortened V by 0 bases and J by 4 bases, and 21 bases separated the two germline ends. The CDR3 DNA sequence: TGCAGTGCTAGAGATCGGAAATCCGAGGGGGGCCTTAATGAAAAACTGTTTTTT. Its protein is CSARDRKSEGGLNEKLFF.

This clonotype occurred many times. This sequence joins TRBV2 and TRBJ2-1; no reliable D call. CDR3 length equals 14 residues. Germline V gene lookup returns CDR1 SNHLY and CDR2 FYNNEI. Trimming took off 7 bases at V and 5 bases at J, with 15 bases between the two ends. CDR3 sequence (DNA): TGTGCCAGCATAGAAAACGGCGCCAACAATGAGCAGTTCTTC. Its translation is CASIENGANNEQFF.

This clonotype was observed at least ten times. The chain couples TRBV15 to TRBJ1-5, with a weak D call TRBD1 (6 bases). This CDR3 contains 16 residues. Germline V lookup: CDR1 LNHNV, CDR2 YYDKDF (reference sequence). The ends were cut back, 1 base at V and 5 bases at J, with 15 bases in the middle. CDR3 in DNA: TGTGCCACCAGCAGAGCGGGCAGGGGCTACTATCAGCCCCAGCATTTT. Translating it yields CATSRAGRGYYQPQHF.

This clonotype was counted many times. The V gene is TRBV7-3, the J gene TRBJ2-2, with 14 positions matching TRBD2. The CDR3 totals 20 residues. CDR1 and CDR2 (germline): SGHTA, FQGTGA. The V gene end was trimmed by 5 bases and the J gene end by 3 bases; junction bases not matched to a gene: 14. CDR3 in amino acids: CASSPRPRTSGRTYTGELFF. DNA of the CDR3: TGTGCCAGCAGCCCCCGACCGCGGACTAGCGGGAGGACTTACACCGGGGAGCTGTTTTTT.

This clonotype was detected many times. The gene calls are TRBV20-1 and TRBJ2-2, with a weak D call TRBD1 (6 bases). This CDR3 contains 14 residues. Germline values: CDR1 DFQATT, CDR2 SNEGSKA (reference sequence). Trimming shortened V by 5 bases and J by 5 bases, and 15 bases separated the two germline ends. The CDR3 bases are TGCAGTGCTGCTCTGGGGGCGGGTACCGGGGAGCTGTTTTTT. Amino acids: CSAALGAGTGELFF.

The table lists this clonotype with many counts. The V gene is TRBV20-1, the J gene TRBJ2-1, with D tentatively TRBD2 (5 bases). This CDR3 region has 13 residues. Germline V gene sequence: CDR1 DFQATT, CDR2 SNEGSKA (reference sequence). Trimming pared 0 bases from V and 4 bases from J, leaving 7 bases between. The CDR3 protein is CSARDGGYNEQFF. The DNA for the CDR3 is TGCAGTGCTAGAGACGGAGGATACAATGAGCAGTTCTTC.

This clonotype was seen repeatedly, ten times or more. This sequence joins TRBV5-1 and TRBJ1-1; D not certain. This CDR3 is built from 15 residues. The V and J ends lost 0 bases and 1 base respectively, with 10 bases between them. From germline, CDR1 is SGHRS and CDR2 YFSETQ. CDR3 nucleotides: TGCGCCAGCAGCTTGGGTACGGTGGCGAACACTGAAGCTTTCTTT. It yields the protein CASSLGTVANTEAFF.

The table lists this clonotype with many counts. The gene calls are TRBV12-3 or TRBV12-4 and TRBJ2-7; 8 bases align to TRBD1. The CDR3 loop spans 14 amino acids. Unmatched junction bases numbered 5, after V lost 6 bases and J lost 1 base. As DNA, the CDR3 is TGTGCCAGCAGACCGGGACAGGCTTCCTACGAGCAGTACTTC. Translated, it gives CASRPGQASYEQYF.

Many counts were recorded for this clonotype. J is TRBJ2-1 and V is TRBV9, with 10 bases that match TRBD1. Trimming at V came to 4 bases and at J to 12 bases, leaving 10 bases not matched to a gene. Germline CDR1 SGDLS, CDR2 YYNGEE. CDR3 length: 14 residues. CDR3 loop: CASSPHLDRGTQFF. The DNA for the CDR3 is TGTGCCAGCAGCCCTCATCTGGACAGGGGGACGCAGTTCTTC.

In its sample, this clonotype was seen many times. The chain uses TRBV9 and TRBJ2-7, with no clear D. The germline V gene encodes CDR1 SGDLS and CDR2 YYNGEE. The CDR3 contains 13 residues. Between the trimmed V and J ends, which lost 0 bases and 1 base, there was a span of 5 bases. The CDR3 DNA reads TGTGCCAGCAGCGTAGCTGGGTCCTACGAGCAGTACTTC. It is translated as CASSVAGSYEQYF.

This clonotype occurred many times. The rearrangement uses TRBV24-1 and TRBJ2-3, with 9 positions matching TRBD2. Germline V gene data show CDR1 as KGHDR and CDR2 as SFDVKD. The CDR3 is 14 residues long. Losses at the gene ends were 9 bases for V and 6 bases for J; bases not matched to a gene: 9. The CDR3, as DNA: TGTGCCACCGCACTCGCGGGAGGGATGGATACGCAGTATTTT. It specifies CATALAGGMDTQYF.

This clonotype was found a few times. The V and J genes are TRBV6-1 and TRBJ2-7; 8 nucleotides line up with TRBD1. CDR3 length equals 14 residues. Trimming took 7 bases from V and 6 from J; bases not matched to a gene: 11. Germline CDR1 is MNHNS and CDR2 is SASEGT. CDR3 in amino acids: CASIDRGMSGEQYF. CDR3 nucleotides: TGTGCCAGCATAGACAGGGGAATGAGCGGCGAGCAGTACTTC.

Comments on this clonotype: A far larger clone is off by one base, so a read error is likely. In nucleotides, the CDR3 is TGTGCCAGCGGTTACTCCCCGACTAGCGGGATCTACAATGAGCAGTTCTTC. Residues: CASGYSPTSGIYNEQFF. The chain carries TRBV6-8 and TRBJ2-1; 11 bases fit TRBD2. The CDR3 sequence is 17 residues long. Germline-derived CDR1 and CDR2 are MNHGY and SAAAGT.

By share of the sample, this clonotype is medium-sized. The CDR3 DNA is TGTGCCAGCAGCTTAGGAGCCAGCGGGAGCCGTACAGATACGCAGTATTTT. It encodes CASSLGASGSRTDTQYF. The rearrangement links TRBV7-9 to TRBJ2-3; 8 bases match TRBD2. V shed 1 base and J 3 bases; nucleotides not matched to a gene: 9. CDR3 size: 17 residues. Per the germline V gene, CDR1 is SEHNR and CDR2 is FQNEAQ (reference sequence).

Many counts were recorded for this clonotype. The CDR3 DNA reads as TGTGCCAGCAGCTTTCAGGGGTACAATGAGCAGTTCTTC. Protein: CASSFQGYNEQFF. The rearrangement links TRBV7-8 to TRBJ2-1, with D possibly TRBD1 on 6 matching bases. Germline-derived CDR1 and CDR2 are SGHVS and FQNEAQ. V was trimmed by 3 bases and J by 4 bases, leaving 7 bases between them. The CDR3 is 13 residues long.

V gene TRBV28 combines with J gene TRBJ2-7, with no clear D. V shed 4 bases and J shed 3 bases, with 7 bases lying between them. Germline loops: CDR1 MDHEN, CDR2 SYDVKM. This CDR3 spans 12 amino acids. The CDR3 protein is CASSSTNYEQYF. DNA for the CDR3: TGTGCCAGCAGTTCCACTAACTACGAGCAGTACTTC.

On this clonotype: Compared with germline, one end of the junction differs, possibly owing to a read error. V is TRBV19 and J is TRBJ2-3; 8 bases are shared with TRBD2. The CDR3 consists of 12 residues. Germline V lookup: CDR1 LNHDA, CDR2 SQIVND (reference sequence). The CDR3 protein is CASRLNSGKPTF. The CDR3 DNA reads TGTGCCAGTAGGCTTAATAGCGGGAAGCCGACTTTT.